These 5 T cell receptor beta chains were sequenced from one sample in a study of blood T cells in healthy people across ages. A second PCR, run for about 6 to 12 cycles, used a sample-barcoded 5' primer plus a J-beta primer mix. MiXCR was run by TCRdb on the 5' RACE reads, yielding one entry per CDR3 protein. Among about 800,000 distinct CDR3 sequences listed, 20% to 25% were seen once. The sample was also reused in another study, on T cells of mothers and their children.

The sample comprised blood. The receptor set was obtained from a boy aged 5-17 years in good health.

This clonotype was detected a few times. The CDR3 region has the DNA TGTGCCAGCAGCTCCGGACAGGGCGGCGGCTATGGCTACACCTTC. Its translation is CASSSGQGGGYGYTF. The chain has TRBV7-2 and TRBJ1-2; the match to TRBD1 covers 8 bases. The V and J ends lost 4 bases and 4 bases, in that order; junction bases with no gene match: 8. The CDR3 extends over 15 amino acids. Germline CDR1 SGHTA, CDR2 FQGNSA.

As concerns this clonotype: A junction boundary mismatches the germline segment, possibly from a read error. The chain joins TRBV6-6 to TRBJ2-5, with D unclear. CDR1 and CDR2 from the germline V gene are MNHNY and SVGAGI (reference sequence). CDR3 length equals 12 residues. The CDR3 loop is CAGSYLQETQYF. Here the CDR3 DNA reads TGTGCCGGCAGTTACCTCCAAGAGACCCAGTACTTC.

This chain links TRBV20-1 with TRBJ2-4, with D hard to call. The ends were cut back, 0 bases at V and 0 bases at J, with 9 bases in the middle. Germline V gene data show CDR1 as DFQATT and CDR2 as SNEGSKA (reference sequence). The CDR3 is made up of 15 amino acids. The CDR3 region has the DNA TGCAGTGCTAGAGATGGCGCCTTAGCCAAAAACATTCAGTACTTC. Translation gives CSARDGALAKNIQYF.

The table lists this clonotype with a few counts. V usage is TRBV2 and J usage is TRBJ1-1, with TRBD1 identical over 7 bases. The CDR3 sequence is 15 residues long. In germline, CDR1 is SNHLY, CDR2 FYNNEI. J was trimmed by 0 bases and V by 2 bases; bases with no gene match: 3. The CDR3 DNA follows: TGTGCCAGCAGTGAACGACAGGGTTTGAACACTGAAGCTTTCTTT. Amino acid sequence: CASSERQGLNTEAFF.

The chain links TRBV6-1 to TRBJ1-3; D unresolved. The CDR3 length is 12 residues. Germline V gene data show CDR1 as MNHNS and CDR2 as SASEGT. Trimming took off 11 bases at V and 7 bases at J, with 15 bases between the two ends. CDR3 nucleotides: TGTGCCTCGGGTATTGAGCGGAACACCATATATTTT. Protein sequence: CASGIERNTIYF.